Listed here are 9 T cell receptor beta chains from one sample, sequenced in a study of blood T cell repertoires in COVID-19. Libraries were prepared by immunoSEQ multiplex PCR; TCRdb keeps only in-frame clonotypes and omits some of them. The sample holds roughly 290,000 clones, roughly 84% seen once. The sample was peripheral blood. Receptors originate from a person between 65 and 80 years old with COVID-19, enrolled during active disease.

This rearrangement joins TRBV11-2 to TRBJ2-1; D uncertain. Germline lookup yields CDR1 SGHAT and CDR2 FQNNGV. The CDR3 is 15 residues long. With 7 bases removed from V and 0 bases from J, the gap between germline ends came to 13 bases. CDR3 in amino acids: CASTIRGSSYNEQFF. CDR3 DNA sequence: TGTGCCAGCACCATCCGCGGTTCCTCCTACAATGAGCAGTTCTTC.

The CDR3, as DNA: TGTGCCAGCAGCGTACAGAAGATGAACACTGAAGCTTTCTTT. This encodes CASSVQKMNTEAFF. This rearrangement joins TRBV7-9 to TRBJ1-1; D unclear. This CDR3 region has 14 residues. Germline assignment: CDR1 SEHNR and CDR2 FQNEAQ (reference sequence). V was pared by 5 bases and J by 0 bases, with 10 bases between.

CDR3 sequence (DNA): TGTGCCAGCAGTGTACTCCGGGACACCTCCTCTGGAAACACCATATATTTT. This gives the protein CASSVLRDTSSGNTIYF. The chain combines TRBV6-1 with TRBJ1-3, with D possibly TRBD1 on 6 matching bases. Germline lookup yields CDR1 MNHNS and CDR2 SASEGT. The length of the CDR3 is 17 residues. Trimming cost V 4 bases and J 0 bases, with 16 bases left between them.

The chain links TRBV19 to TRBJ2-2, with 11 positions matching TRBD2. This CDR3 is 15 amino acids long. After removal of 5 bases from V and 4 bases from J, the junction contained 3 bases not matched to a gene. Per the germline V gene, CDR1 is LNHDA and CDR2 is SQIVND (reference sequence). The CDR3 sequence is CASSPGTSGTGELFF. As DNA, the CDR3 is TGTGCCAGTAGTCCCGGGACTAGCGGCACCGGGGAGCTGTTTTTT.

This chain joins TRBV29-1 and TRBJ2-7; D might be TRBD1 (6 bases). The CDR3 is made up of 11 amino acids. V lost 7 bases and J 7 bases, leaving 14 bases between the germline ends. Germline CDR1 is SQVTM and CDR2 is ANQGSEA. The chain's CDR3 is CSAENRDEQYF. In DNA, the CDR3 is TGCAGCGCCGAGAACAGGGATGAGCAGTACTTC.

This chain joins TRBV19 and TRBJ2-1; D not resolved. The germline CDR1 and CDR2 sequences are LNHDA and SQIVND (reference sequence). This CDR3 is 14 amino acids long. V was shortened by 6 bases and J by 0 bases, with 9 bases between the two germline ends. The CDR3: CASRSMSSYNEQFF. The CDR3 nucleotides read TGTGCCAGTAGGAGTATGAGCTCCTACAATGAGCAGTTCTTC.

This sequence joins TRBV11-2 and TRBJ1-1; D not resolved. The CDR3 spans 15 residues. Per germline, CDR1 SGHAT and CDR2 FQNNGV. The germline V and J ends were trimmed by 3 bases and 1 base, with 12 bases remaining between them. For the CDR3, the DNA is TGTGCCAGCAGCTTTAATTGGGCTGGGAACACTGAAGCTTTCTTT. Its translation: CASSFNWAGNTEAFF.

The CDR3: CASSLRGSLIPYGYTF. As DNA, the CDR3 is TGTGCCAGCAGCTTAAGGGGCAGCCTTATTCCCTATGGCTACACCTTC. V gene TRBV7-2 combines with J gene TRBJ1-2; perhaps TRBD1 as D (5 bases). The CDR3 loop spans 16 amino acids. V lost 2 bases, J lost 4 bases, and 17 bases lay in between. Looked up from germline, CDR1 is SGHTA and CDR2 is FQGNSA.

The chain employs TRBV2 and TRBJ1-1, with TRBD1 matching over 9 bases. The CDR3 length is 15 residues. V lost 6 bases to trimming and J lost 4 bases; unmatched junction nucleotides: 9. Germline CDR1 and CDR2: SNHLY and FYNNEI. The CDR3 is CASSEQGAVGTEAFF. As DNA, the CDR3 is TGTGCCAGCAGCGAACAGGGGGCGGTCGGCACTGAAGCTTTCTTT.